The clone carrying this T cell receptor beta chain was detected a few times. The antigen remains undetermined. The data were obtained in a study of lymphopenia after photon versus proton radiotherapy. Libraries were prepared by immunoSEQ multiplex PCR; TCRdb keeps only in-frame clonotypes and omits some of them. The sample shows about 65,000 clones, more than 75% of them seen only once. Study-level results: Relative stability marked proton patients; photon patients lost diversity and naive cells.

V lost 5 bases, J lost 3 bases, and 4 bases stayed unmatched. Germline V gives CDR1 LNHNV, CDR2 YYDKDF (reference sequence). The CDR3 has 13 amino acids. The chain uses TRBV15 and TRBJ2-7; TRBD1 agrees at 7 bases. The starting material was peripheral blood, obtained from a patient treated with proton-based radiotherapy. This sequence originates from a man older than 75 with esophageal cancer. The CDR3 bases are TGTGCCACCAGCGAGACAGGGTTCTACGAGCAGTACTTC. Its translation: CATSETGFYEQYF. The full variable domain, with the rest looked up from reference TRBV15 and TRBJ2-7, is DAMVIQNPRYQVTQFGKPVTLSCSQTLNHNVMYWYQQKSSQAPKLLFHYYDKDFNNEADTPDNFQSRRPNTSFCFLDIRSPGLGDTAMYLCATSETGFYEQYFGPGTRLTVT.